One TCR beta chain is described in this entry. This sample was taken from a study of blood T cell repertoires in COVID-19. Individuals drawn from 20 to 30 US areas were about 18 to 100 years old. Clinical history reported by participants formed the basis on which cohorts were assigned. Before they entered the study, exposed participants had met a COVID-19 case within 2 weeks. Assay used: immunoSEQ multiplex PCR; TCRdb lists only in-frame clones, some missing. This table has more than 200,000 clones, approximately 88% appearing once. The germline CDR1 and CDR2 sequences are LGHDT and YNNKEL (reference sequence). V lost 1 base to trimming and J lost 7 bases; unmatched junction nucleotides: 15. This CDR3 spans 17 amino acids.

V is TRBV3-1 (or the pseudogene TRBV3-2) and J is TRBJ2-5; 7 bases match TRBD2. The sequence derives from a young woman who had been exposed to COVID-19. The sequencing sample was made of PBMCs or T cells enriched from blood (not recorded which). In nucleotides, the CDR3 is TGTGCCAGCAGCCAAGGTGGCAACGGGGCGGGAGTCCGGACCCAGTACTTC. It translates to CASSQGGNGAGVRTQYF.